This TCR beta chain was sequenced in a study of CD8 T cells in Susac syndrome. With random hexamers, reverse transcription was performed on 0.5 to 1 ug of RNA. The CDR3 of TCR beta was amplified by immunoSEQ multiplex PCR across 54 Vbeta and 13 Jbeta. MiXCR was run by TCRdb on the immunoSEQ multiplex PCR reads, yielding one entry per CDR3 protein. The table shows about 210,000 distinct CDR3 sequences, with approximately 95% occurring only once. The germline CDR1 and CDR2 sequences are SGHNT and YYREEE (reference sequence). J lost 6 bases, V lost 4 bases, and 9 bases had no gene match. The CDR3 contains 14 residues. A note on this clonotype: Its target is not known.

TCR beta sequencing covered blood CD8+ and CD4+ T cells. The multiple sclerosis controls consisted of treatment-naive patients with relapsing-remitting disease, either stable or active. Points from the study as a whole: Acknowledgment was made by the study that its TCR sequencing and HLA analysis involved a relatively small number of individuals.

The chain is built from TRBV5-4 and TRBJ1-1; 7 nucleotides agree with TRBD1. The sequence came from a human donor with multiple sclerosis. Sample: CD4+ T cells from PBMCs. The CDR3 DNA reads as TGTGCCAGCAGCCCTGACAGGGCAGTGGCTGAAGCTTTCTTT. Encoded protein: CASSPDRAVAEAFF.